This TCR beta chain is from a study of blood T cells in healthy people across ages. Findings of the study overall: Changes in expanded clonotypes were possibly confounded, as the CMV status of donors was unknown.

Remarks on this clonotype: Its target is not known.

The CDR3 has 14 residues. From germline, CDR1 is ENHRY and CDR2 SYGVKD. Trimming pared 3 bases from V and 7 bases from J, leaving 13 bases between. A sample-barcoded 5' primer and a J-beta primer mix were used in a second PCR of roughly 6 to 11 cycles. TCRdb analysed the 5' RACE reads with MiXCR anew, one entry per CDR3 protein. The sample has roughly 2 million distinct CDR3 sequences, 49% seen once; the top ten hold less than 2.5%. This TCR was recovered from a middle-aged woman in good health. V and J are TRBV10-3 and TRBJ1-5, with D perhaps TRBD1 (5 bases). Sequencing was carried out using blood. Here the CDR3 reads CAISDSGQSQPQHF. CDR3 coding DNA: TGTGCCATCAGTGATTCGGGGCAGTCCCAGCCCCAGCATTTT.